These T cell receptor beta chains were read from a single sample in a study of identical twins. TCRdb re-called the 5' RACE reads through MiXCR, storing one row per CDR3 protein. The sample holds under 800,000 distinct CDR3 sequences, approximately 22% seen once. The same specimen was also included in a second study, on T cells expressing NK-cell markers.

The sample comprised PBMCs. The receptors originated from a woman between 18 and 29 years old in good health. The CDR3 runs from the conserved cysteine through the conserved F or W. A D gene is named only where the DNA matches it firmly. Expanded clones are given a class, and other clones once, few, many or no size at all.

TRBV20-1	NA	NA	TRBJ2-3	TGCAGTGCTAGCAGCCTCGAGGCCCACACAGATACGCAGTATTTT	CSASSLEAHTDTQYF
TRBV12-3/TRBV12-4	few	TRBD2	TRBJ2-1	TGTGCCAGCAGTATAGCGGGGGGGACATACAATGAGCAGTTCTTC	CASSIAGGTYNEQFF
TRBV6-4	few	TRBD2	TRBJ2-1	TGTGCCAGCAGTGAACGCGGAGGGAGGGGCTTCAATGAGCAGTTCTTC	CASSERGGRGFNEQFF
TRBV12-3/TRBV12-4	few	TRBD1	TRBJ2-7	TGTGCCAGCAGTCCCGGACAGGCCGAGCAGTACTTC	CASSPGQAEQYF
TRBV5-6	NA	NA	TRBJ1-2	TGTGCCAGCAGCTTGGAGGTATCCTATGGCTACACCTTC	CASSLEVSYGYTF
TRBV7-9	few	NA	TRBJ1-2	TGTGCCAGCAGCTTAGGGCTCGGGGCTGGCTACACCTTC	CASSLGLGAGYTF
TRBV28	few	TRBD1	TRBJ2-7	TGTGCCAGCAAATCAGGGACAGTTAAACACGAGCAGTACTTC	CASKSGTVKHEQYF
TRBV29-1	NA	NA	TRBJ2-5	TGCAGCGCCTATGGGGCCGAAGAGACCCAGTACTTC	CSAYGAEETQYF
TRBV7-2	NA	NA	TRBJ2-7	TGTGCCAGCAGCACGTTCGGGTGGGAGCAGTACTTC	CASSTFGWEQYF
TRBV28	NA	NA	TRBJ2-7	TGTGCCAGCAGATCACACCGGGCGTCGGGCGAGCAGTACTTC	CASRSHRASGEQYF
TRBV5-1	many	NA	TRBJ2-3	TGCGCCAGCAGCGGGGACCACACAGATACGCAGTATTTT	CASSGDHTDTQYF
TRBV5-1	NA	NA	TRBJ2-7	TGCGCCAGCAGCTTTTCCGTATCCCCCGAAGAGCAGTACTTC	CASSFSVSPEEQYF
TRBV6-5	NA	NA	TRBJ2-4	TGTGCCAGCAGTTCGGGTATAGCCAAAAACATTCAGTACTTC	CASSSGIAKNIQYF
TRBV6-2/TRBV6-3	NA	NA	TRBJ2-7	TGTGCCAGCAGTTACTACCCGGGAAACTCCTACGAGCAGTACTTC	CASSYYPGNSYEQYF
TRBV9	many	NA	TRBJ1-2	TGTGCCAGCAGCGTAGTAGGAGGACAGATAGGCGGCTACACCTTC	CASSVVGGQIGGYTF
TRBV7-2	NA	NA	TRBJ2-3	TGTGCCAGCAGCTTAGGGAGCGGTCCGCAGTATTTT	CASSLGSGPQYF
TRBV30	NA	TRBD1	TRBJ2-3	TGTGCCTGGACCTGGGCTCCGGGACAGGGGACAGATACGCAGTATTTT	CAWTWAPGQGTDTQYF
TRBV7-2	few	NA	TRBJ1-4	TGTGCCAGCAGCTTAGCGGGGGCAGAAAAACTGTTTTTT	CASSLAGAEKLFF
TRBV18	NA	TRBD2	TRBJ2-5	TGTGCCAGCTCACCACGGGACAGCGGGAGGTCCTGGGGGACCCAGTACTTC	CASSPRDSGRSWGTQYF
TRBV4-2	NA	TRBD2	TRBJ2-7	TGTGCCAGCAGCCAAAGGCCCCCGAGCGGGGCCGCCTACGAGCAGTACTTC	CASSQRPPSGAAYEQYF
TRBV11-2	few	TRBD2	TRBJ2-7	TGTGCCAGCAGCATAGGCCCGGGGGCTAGCGGGAGGACCTCCTCCTACGAGCAGTACTTC	CASSIGPGASGRTSSYEQYF
TRBV20-1	NA	NA	TRBJ2-2	TGCAGTGCTAGAGACAGACACGGGACAAAGAACACCGGGGAGCTGTTTTTT	CSARDRHGTKNTGELFF
TRBV10-3	few	NA	TRBJ2-7	TGTGCCATCAGTGAGAGGAAGTCTAGCTCCTACGAGCAGTACTTC	CAISERKSSSYEQYF
TRBV7-9	NA	NA	TRBJ1-6	TGTGCCAGCAGCCCCATTGGGGGGGGCTCACCCCTCCACTTT	CASSPIGGGSPLHF
TRBV7-6	many	NA	TRBJ1-6	TGTGCCAGCAGCTTAGCGGCAGTAGCAGAGGGGAATTCACCCCTCCACTTT	CASSLAAVAEGNSPLHF
TRBV7-9	once	TRBD1	TRBJ2-7	TGTGCCAGCAGCTTAGGCCAGGGGGTCCACTACGAGCAGTACTTC	CASSLGQGVHYEQYF
TRBV20-1	few	TRBD1	TRBJ1-2	TGCAGTGCCGTGGGGACAGACTATGGCTACACCTTC	CSAVGTDYGYTF
TRBV4-3	few	NA	TRBJ2-5	TGCGCCAGCAGCCAAACGGCAGGGGGGGGGACCCAGTACTTC	CASSQTAGGGTQYF
TRBV2	NA	TRBD2	TRBJ2-2	TGTGCCAGCAGTGTCCTAGCGGGAGAGGGGGAGCTGTTTTTT	CASSVLAGEGELFF
TRBV7-2	few	NA	TRBJ1-2	TGTGCCAGCAGCGGGGATACAGGGCCCTTCTATGGCTACACCTTC	CASSGDTGPFYGYTF
TRBV2	NA	NA	TRBJ2-1	TGTGCCAGCACTGGAAATGAGCAGTTCTTC	CASTGNEQFF
TRBV12-3/TRBV12-4	NA	TRBD1	TRBJ1-1	TGTGCCAGCAGTTCCGGACAGGGGGCCGCTGAAGCTTTCTTT	CASSSGQGAAEAFF
TRBV20-1	many	TRBD2	TRBJ2-1	TGCACCGTTCAGGCTAGCGGCTACAATGAGCAGTTCTTC	CTVQASGYNEQFF
TRBV7-8	few	NA	TRBJ1-5	TGTGCCAGCAGCTTAGGTTTCACTCAGCCCCAGCATTTT	CASSLGFTQPQHF
TRBV20-1	NA	TRBD2	TRBJ2-5	TGCAGTCTCAGCGGCGGGGGGGAAAAGACCCAGTACTTC	CSLSGGGEKTQYF